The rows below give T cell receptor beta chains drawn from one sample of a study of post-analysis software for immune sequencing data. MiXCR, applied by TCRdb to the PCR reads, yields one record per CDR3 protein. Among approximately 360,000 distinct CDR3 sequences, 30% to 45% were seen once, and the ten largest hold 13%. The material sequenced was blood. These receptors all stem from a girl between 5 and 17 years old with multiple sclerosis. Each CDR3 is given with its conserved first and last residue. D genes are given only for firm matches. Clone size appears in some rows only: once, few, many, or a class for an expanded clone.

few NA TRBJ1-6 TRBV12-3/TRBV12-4 CASSLRGPYNSPLHF TGTGCCAGCAGTTTAAGGGGACCTTATAATTCACCCCTCCACTTT
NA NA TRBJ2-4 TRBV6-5 CASSLRTEWTKNIQYF TGTGCCAGCAGTCTCCGGACGGAGTGGACCAAAAACATTCAGTACTTC
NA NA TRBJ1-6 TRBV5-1 CASTSGGGYSPLHF TGCGCCAGCACCTCCGGGGGAGGATATTCACCCCTCCACTTT
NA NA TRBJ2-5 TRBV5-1 CASSLGLGPQETQYF TGCGCCAGCAGCTTGGGATTAGGCCCCCAAGAGACCCAGTACTTC
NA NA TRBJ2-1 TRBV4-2 CASSQFLYGSDWRPSYNEQFF TGTGCCAGCAGCCAATTTTTGTATGGATCTGACTGGAGACCCTCCTACAATGAGCAGTTCTTC
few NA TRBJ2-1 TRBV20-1 CSAEQGPPYNEQFF TGCAGTGCCGAGCAGGGGCCCCCTTACAATGAGCAGTTCTTC
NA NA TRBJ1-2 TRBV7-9 CASSPAPGDLANYGYTF TGTGCCAGCAGCCCGGCGCCGGGGGACCTAGCTAACTATGGCTACACCTTC
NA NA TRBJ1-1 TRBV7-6 CASSLAGDHTEAFF TGTGCCAGCAGCTTAGCAGGGGATCACACTGAAGCTTTCTTT
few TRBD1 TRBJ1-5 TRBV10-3 CAISDGTGGDINQPQHF TGTGCCATCAGTGACGGGACAGGGGGAGACATCAATCAGCCCCAGCATTTT
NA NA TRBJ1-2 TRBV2 CASTGIQDQYGYTF TGTGCCAGCACAGGGATCCAGGACCAATATGGCTACACCTTC
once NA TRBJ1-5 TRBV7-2 CASSFTARGKSNQPQHF TGTGCCAGCAGCTTTACCGCCCGGGGGAAGAGCAATCAGCCCCAGCATTTT
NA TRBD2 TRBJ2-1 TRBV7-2 CASSLASGGTYNEQFF TGTGCCAGCAGCCTTGCAAGCGGGGGTACCTACAATGAGCAGTTCTTC
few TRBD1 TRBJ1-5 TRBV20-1 CSALQGVKSNQPQHF TGCAGTGCTCTGCAGGGGGTGAAGAGCAATCAGCCCCAGCATTTT
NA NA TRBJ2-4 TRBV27 CASSSRGLAKNIQYF TGTGCCAGCAGTTCTCGGGGTTTAGCCAAAAACATTCAGTACTTC
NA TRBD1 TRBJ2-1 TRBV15 CATSEDRELSYNEQFF TGTGCCACCAGCGAAGACAGGGAGTTATCCTACAATGAGCAGTTCTTC
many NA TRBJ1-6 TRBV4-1 CASSDPRPTVSSYNSPLHF TGCGCCAGCAGCGACCCGCGCCCGACGGTCAGCTCCTATAATTCACCCCTCCACTTT
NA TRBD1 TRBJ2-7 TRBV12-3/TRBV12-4 CASRDPGQDYEQYF TGTGCCAGCAGGGACCCCGGACAGGACTACGAGCAGTACTTC
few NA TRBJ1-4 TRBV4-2 CASSQIGTTGNEKLFF TGTGCCAGCAGCCAAATTGGAACGACAGGAAATGAAAAACTGTTTTTT
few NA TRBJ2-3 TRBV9 CASSVPLTPDTQYF TGTGCCAGCAGCGTCCCCCTGACCCCAGATACGCAGTATTTT
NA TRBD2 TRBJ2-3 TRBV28 CASSPRGTSGGAPQYF TGTGCCAGCAGCCCAAGGGGGACTAGCGGGGGGGCCCCGCAGTATTTT
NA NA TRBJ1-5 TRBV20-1 CSATGANQPQHF TGCAGTGCTACCGGGGCGAATCAGCCCCAGCATTTT
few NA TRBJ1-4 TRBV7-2 CASSLWGGKLFF TGTGCCAGCAGCCTATGGGGGGGAAAACTGTTTTTT
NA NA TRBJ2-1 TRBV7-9 CASTISYNEQFF TGTGCCAGCACCATTTCCTACAATGAGCAGTTCTTC
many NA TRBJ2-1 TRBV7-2 CASSFSLDNEQFF TGTGCCAGCAGCTTCTCTCTAGACAATGAGCAGTTCTTC
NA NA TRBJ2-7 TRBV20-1 CSARIPFAGSYEQYF TGCAGTGCTAGAATCCCTTTTGCAGGGTCCTACGAGCAGTACTTC
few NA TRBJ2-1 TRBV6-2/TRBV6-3 CASSYVTPAYNEQFF TGTGCCAGCAGTTACGTGACACCCGCCTACAATGAGCAGTTCTTC
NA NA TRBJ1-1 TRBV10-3 CATSEAGANTEAFF TGTGCCACGTCTGAGGCAGGGGCGAACACTGAAGCTTTCTTT
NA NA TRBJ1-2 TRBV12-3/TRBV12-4 CASSFPQRGYTF TGTGCCAGCAGTTTTCCCCAGAGGGGCTACACCTTC